A selection of T cell receptor beta chains follows, all from one sample in a study of T-cell memory formation after mild COVID-19. TCRdb recomputed calls from the 5' RACE reads with MiXCR, one row per CDR3 protein. Of 550,000 to 600,000 distinct CDR3 sequences listed, roughly 17% were seen once; the top ten hold roughly 8.2%. Sequencing was performed on PBMCs or a T cell subset sorted from them (not recorded which). The origin of the receptors is an adult woman who had mild COVID-19 (a few samples of this study predate the infection). Cell type and time point are not known. CDR3s leave out the opening cysteine and the closing phenylalanine or tryptophan. Only part of the rows carry a size: once, few, many, or a class if the clone is expanded.

cdr3_aa	clone_size	j_call	v_call
ASSTGGTGQPQH	few	TRBJ1-5	TRBV6-6
ASSQGQVMNTEAF	few	TRBJ1-1	TRBV3-1
ASSFPILPYSGGTTDTQY	few	TRBJ2-3	TRBV6-6
ASSYTGTSGPF	many	TRBJ2-1	TRBV6-2/TRBV6-3
ATSEGGDSNQPQH	once	TRBJ1-5	TRBV24-1
ASSSGQGLRRAF	-	TRBJ1-1	TRBV7-9
ASSFFGAGPSSTDTQY	few	TRBJ2-3	TRBV12-3/TRBV12-4
ASSLMAGEKLF	-	TRBJ1-4	TRBV5-6
ATSRNRGFQETQY	-	TRBJ2-5	TRBV15
ASSFQARGVYGYT	-	TRBJ1-2	TRBV12-3/TRBV12-4
ASSLGRVYEQY	many	TRBJ2-7	TRBV7-2
ATAESPPGEQY	-	TRBJ2-7	TRBV6-1
ASSLPGLAGGAYNEQF	many	TRBJ2-1	TRBV5-1
ASSHTSAYNSPLH	-	TRBJ1-6	TRBV7-9
ASSHRQGENTGELF	few	TRBJ2-2	TRBV12-3/TRBV12-4